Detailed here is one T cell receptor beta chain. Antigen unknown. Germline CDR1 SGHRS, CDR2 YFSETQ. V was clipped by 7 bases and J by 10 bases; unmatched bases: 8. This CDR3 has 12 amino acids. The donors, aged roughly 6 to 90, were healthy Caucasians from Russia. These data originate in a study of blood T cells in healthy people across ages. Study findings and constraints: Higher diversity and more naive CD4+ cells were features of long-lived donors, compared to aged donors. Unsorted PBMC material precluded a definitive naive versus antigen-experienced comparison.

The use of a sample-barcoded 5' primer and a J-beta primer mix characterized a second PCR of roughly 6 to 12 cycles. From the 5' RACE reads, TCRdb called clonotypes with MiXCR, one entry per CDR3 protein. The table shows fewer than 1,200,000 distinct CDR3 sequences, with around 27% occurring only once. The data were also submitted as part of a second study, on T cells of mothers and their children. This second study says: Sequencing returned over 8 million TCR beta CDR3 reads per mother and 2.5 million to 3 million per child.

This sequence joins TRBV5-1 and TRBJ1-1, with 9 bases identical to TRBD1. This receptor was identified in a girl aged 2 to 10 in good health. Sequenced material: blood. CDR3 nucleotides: TGCGCCAGCCTCGGGGCGGACAGGGGAGCTTTCTTT. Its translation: CASLGADRGAFF.